This T cell receptor beta chain originates from a study of T cells in localized non-small cell lung cancer. Study-level points and caveats: Because sequencing included only one region (of the tumor), heterogeneity remains possible. Within adjacent lung there appeared a median roughly 60 of the top 100 tumor clones. Adjacent uninvolved lung tissue had the highest T cell clonality, exceeding tumor. Overall survival was longer when the density of T cells in the blood was higher.

TCRdb's table, derived via immunoSEQ multiplex PCR, lists solely in-frame clones and lacks some. The table lists about 41,000 clones, 75% to 85% of them singletons, with approximately 7.8% in the top ten. Notes on this clone: Its cognate antigen is unknown.

The germline V gene has CDR1 LNHDA and CDR2 SQIVND (reference sequence). The CDR3 contains 14 residues. Germline trimming cut 5 bases from V and 1 base from J; bases unmatched to any gene: 1. The material was PBMCs, obtained before any cancer treatment. The receptor's source is a man aged 35-75 years with stage II lung adenocarcinoma. V and J are TRBV19 and TRBJ2-3; the match to TRBD1 covers 9 bases. The CDR3 spells CASSWDRGTDTQYF. In DNA form, the CDR3 reads TGTGCCAGTAGTTGGGACAGGGGCACAGATACGCAGTATTTT.